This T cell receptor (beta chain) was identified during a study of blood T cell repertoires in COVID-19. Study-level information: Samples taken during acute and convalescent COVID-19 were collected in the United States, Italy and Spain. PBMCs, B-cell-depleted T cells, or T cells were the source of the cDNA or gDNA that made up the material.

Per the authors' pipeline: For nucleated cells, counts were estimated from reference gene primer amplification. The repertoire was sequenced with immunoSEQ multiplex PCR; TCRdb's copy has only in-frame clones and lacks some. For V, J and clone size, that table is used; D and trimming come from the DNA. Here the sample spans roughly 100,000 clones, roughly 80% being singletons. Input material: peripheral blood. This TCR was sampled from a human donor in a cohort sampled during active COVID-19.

This CDR3 is CASSYRWNTEAFF. The DNA for the CDR3 is TGTGCCAGCAGCTACAGGTGGAACACTGAAGCTTTCTTT. The V gene is TRBV7-8, the J gene TRBJ1-1, with a tentative D call TRBD1 (5 bases). Germline-derived CDR1 and CDR2 are SGHVS and FQNEAQ. The CDR3 runs 13 residues. The ends were cut back, 4 bases at V and 1 base at J, with 7 bases in the middle.